The next 20 T cell receptor beta chains were all read from a single sample in a study of cytomegalovirus exposure and HLA in healthy donors. PCR involved 60 Vbeta and 13 Jbeta primers. The assay was immunoSEQ multiplex PCR, and TCRdb's table has in-frame clones only and misses some. The data contain 100,000 to 150,000 clones, over 70% of them singletons. The sample comprised PBMCs. All receptors derive from a woman in her thirties or forties in good health and CMV-seropositive.

The table lists this clone with a few counts. This sequence joins TRBV4-3 and TRBJ2-2; TRBD2 agrees at 8 bases. The CDR3 loop spans 15 amino acids. Trimming at V came to 1 base and at J to 3 bases, leaving 1 base not matched to a gene. Germline values: CDR1 LGHNA, CDR2 YSLEER. This CDR3 reads CASSQGTSHTGELFF. The CDR3 DNA reads as TGCGCCAGCAGCCAAGGGACTAGCCACACCGGGGAGCTGTTTTTT.

The V gene is TRBV29-1, the J gene TRBJ1-2; 9 bases are shared with TRBD1. Germline V gene sequence: CDR1 SQVTM, CDR2 ANQGSEA. This CDR3 has 14 residues. Trimming at V came to 6 bases and at J to 3 bases, leaving 8 bases not matched to a gene. The CDR3 protein is CSVAGQGSYYGYTF. The CDR3 DNA reads as TGCAGCGTAGCGGGACAGGGATCTTACTATGGCTACACCTTC.

This clone came up a few times. The CDR3 region is CATSRVNRVTEAFF. The CDR3 region has the DNA TGTGCCACCAGCAGAGTTAACCGGGTCACTGAAGCTTTCTTT. The chain employs TRBV15 and TRBJ1-1; D is undetermined. Trimming stripped 1 base from V and 4 bases from J, with 10 bases between. The CDR3 spans 14 residues. Per the germline V gene, CDR1 is LNHNV and CDR2 is YYDKDF (reference sequence).

This clone was counted only a few times. The rearrangement links TRBV30 to TRBJ2-5, with 11 bases matching TRBD1. The J call could be wrong; TRBJ2-7 is a better fit for the DNA end. The germline CDR1 and CDR2 sequences are GTSNPN and SVGIG (reference sequence). There are 15 residues in the CDR3. The CDR3 DNA sequence: TGTGCCTGGAAGACCGGGACAGGGGGCTCCTACGAGCAGTACTTC. It translates to CAWKTGTGGSYEQYF.

The CDR3 reads CASSQGGRPTYNEQFF. CDR3 nucleotide sequence: TGTGCCAGCAGCCAGGGGGGCAGACCGACCTACAATGAGCAGTTCTTC. V gene TRBV7-9 combines with J gene TRBJ2-1, with D tentatively TRBD1 (7 bases). Germline CDR1 reads SEHNR; CDR2 reads FQNEAQ (reference sequence). This CDR3 spans 16 amino acids. Trimming took off 5 bases at V and 2 bases at J, with 16 bases between the two ends. The whole variable domain, remainder taken from reference TRBV7-9 and TRBJ2-1, is DTGVSQNPRHKITKRGQNVTFRCDPISEHNRLYWYRQTLGQGPEFLTYFQNEAQLEKSRLLSDRFSAERPKGSFSTLEIQRTEQGDSAMYLCASSQGGRPTYNEQFFGPGTRLTVL.

V and J are TRBV18 and TRBJ1-1; 7 bases line up with TRBD1. CDR3 length: 15 amino acids. The germline CDR1 and CDR2 sequences are KGHSH and LQKENI. The V and J ends lost 3 bases and 3 bases, in that order; junction bases with no gene match: 7. CDR3 loop: CASSPADRVDTEAFF. CDR3 bases: TGTGCCAGCTCACCTGCCGACAGGGTAGACACTGAAGCTTTCTTT.

By proportion, this clone is medium-sized (0.01 to 0.1%). This chain links TRBV5-3 with TRBJ2-2; the match to TRBD1 covers 8 bases. TRBV5-3 qualifies as an ORF whose function is uncertain. This CDR3 spans 15 amino acids. V lost 2 bases and J lost 7; bases outside the gene matches: 7. This CDR3 is CARSFGQGIGGELFF. The CDR3 nucleotides read TGTGCCAGAAGCTTCGGACAGGGAATCGGCGGGGAGCTGTTTTTT.

V is TRBV9 and J is TRBJ2-5, with D uncertain. The J call could be wrong; TRBJ2-7 is a better fit for the DNA end. The CDR3 length is 13 residues. Germline CDR1 SGDLS, CDR2 YYNGEE. Here the CDR3 DNA reads TGTGCCAGTAGCCCTGAGAGCTCCTACGAGCAGTACTTC. It specifies CASSPESSYEQYF.

The rearrangement joins TRBV19 to TRBJ2-1; 7 bases fit TRBD2. The CDR3 loop spans 16 amino acids. V dropped 6 bases and J dropped 4; count of bases not matched to a gene: 12. The germline CDR1 and CDR2 sequences are LNHDA and SQIVND (reference sequence). The DNA of the CDR3 is TGTGCCAGTAGCGCAACGGGGGGACTACTGTACAATGAGCAGTTCTTC. Amino acid sequence: CASSATGGLLYNEQFF.

This clone has only a few counts. This chain uses TRBV10-1 with TRBJ2-5, with 7 positions matching TRBD1. Trimming at V came to 6 bases and at J to 3 bases, leaving 13 bases not matched to a gene. Germline V CDR1 and CDR2: WNHNN, SYGVQD (reference sequence). This CDR3 contains 16 residues. The CDR3 region has the DNA TGCGCCAGCAGGGAGAGACAGGGAGAGCTTGAAGAGACCCAGTACTTC. Protein: CASRERQGELEETQYF.

The rearrangement joins TRBV5-1 to TRBJ1-1; D is undetermined. The germline V gene has CDR1 SGHRS and CDR2 YFSETQ. V gave up 1 base and J gave up 0 bases, with 10 bases separating them. CDR3 size: 15 residues. For the CDR3, the DNA is TGCGCCAGCAGCTTGACTGATACCATGAACACTGAAGCTTTCTTT. It yields the protein CASSLTDTMNTEAFF.

V gene TRBV5-6 combines with J gene TRBJ2-1; 10 bases map to TRBD2. The length of the CDR3 is 17 residues. Per germline, CDR1 SGHDT and CDR2 YYEEEE. V trimming: 0 bases; J trimming: 10 bases; junction bases outside the gene matches: 13. This chain's CDR3 is CASSLGDIAGGREEQFF. The CDR3 DNA reads TGTGCCAGCAGCTTGGGGGATATAGCGGGAGGCCGGGAGGAGCAGTTCTTC. Based on the CDR3 plus reference TRBV5-6 and TRBJ2-1, the full variable domain is DAGVTQSPTHLIKTRGQQVTLRCSPKSGHDTVSWYQQALGQGPQFIFQYYEEEERQRGNFPDRFSGHQFPNYSSELNVNALLLGDSALYLCASSLGDIAGGREEQFFGPGTRLTVL.

The rearrangement links TRBV29-1 to TRBJ1-1, with D tentatively TRBD1 (5 bases). Trimming took off 5 bases at V and 4 bases at J, with 17 bases between the two ends. From germline, CDR1 is SQVTM and CDR2 ANQGSEA. This CDR3 comprises 14 residues. This chain's CDR3 is CSVKRGTESTEAFF. The CDR3 region has the DNA TGCAGCGTTAAACGGGGGACGGAAAGCACTGAAGCTTTCTTT.

Note on this clone: Its ends do not fully match the called genes, so a read error is possible. The chain combines TRBV7-9 with TRBJ1-2; D uncertain. Germline V CDR1 and CDR2: SEHNR, FQNEAQ (reference sequence). There are 11 residues in the CDR3. CDR3 loop: CSSSSKSGYTF. DNA of the CDR3: TGTTCCAGCAGCTCCAAGAGCGGCTACACCTTC.

V and J are TRBV7-3 and TRBJ2-2; D unclear. V lost 5 bases, J lost 6 bases, and 7 bases lay in between. Looked up from germline, CDR1 is SGHTA and CDR2 is FQGTGA. This CDR3 spans 12 amino acids. This CDR3 reads CASSPPAGELFF. DNA of the CDR3: TGTGCCAGCAGCCCCCCTGCCGGGGAGCTGTTTTTT.

In this sample, this clone turned up a few times. The genes are TRBV4-1 and TRBJ1-2; TRBD1 matches 7 bases. Trimming removed 0 bases from V and 7 bases from J; junction bases left unmatched: 11. The CDR3 totals 16 residues. CDR1 and CDR2 (germline): MGHRA, YSYEKL. The CDR3 bases are TGCGCCAGCAGCCAAGAGAAGGGGGCCGTCTTTACTGGCTACACCTTC. Its translation: CASSQEKGAVFTGYTF.

This clone was counted a single time. The rearrangement links TRBV10-2 to TRBJ2-7; TRBD2 agrees at 9 bases. Germline trimming cut 4 bases from V and 5 bases from J; bases unmatched to any gene: 6. Germline V gene data show CDR1 as WSHSY and CDR2 as SAAADI. The CDR3 runs to 14 residues. The DNA of the CDR3 is TGCGCCAGCAGTGCCGGGACTAGCTTCCACGAGCAGTACTTC. Translated, it gives CASSAGTSFHEQYF.

This clone was seen more than once but under ten times. The CDR3 reads CASSILSDRFAGGYTF. DNA of the CDR3: TGTGCCAGTAGTATACTCTCGGACCGGTTCGCGGGTGGCTACACCTTC. The rearrangement links TRBV19 to TRBJ1-2; no clear D gene. Germline V gives CDR1 LNHDA, CDR2 SQIVND (reference sequence). Trimming left V 2 bases short and J 7 bases short, with 20 bases between. This CDR3 has 16 residues.

This clone was seen just once. The genes are TRBV6-1 and TRBJ1-5; possible D gene TRBD1, 5 bases. V was pared by 8 bases and J by 5 bases, with 10 bases between. Germline lookup yields CDR1 MNHNS and CDR2 SASEGT. This CDR3 has 12 residues. The CDR3 bases are TGTGCCAGCGGCAGGGATGATCAGCCCCAGCATTTT. Protein: CASGRDDQPQHF.

V is TRBV4-3 and J is TRBJ1-2; TRBD1 matches 12 bases. The CDR3 runs 15 residues. The germline gives CDR1 LGHNA, CDR2 YSLEER. Unmatched junction bases numbered 9, after V lost 5 bases and J lost 8 bases. For the CDR3, the DNA is TGCGCCAGCAGCAAGACCGGGACAGGGGGCCGAGGCTACACCTTC. It specifies CASSKTGTGGRGYTF.